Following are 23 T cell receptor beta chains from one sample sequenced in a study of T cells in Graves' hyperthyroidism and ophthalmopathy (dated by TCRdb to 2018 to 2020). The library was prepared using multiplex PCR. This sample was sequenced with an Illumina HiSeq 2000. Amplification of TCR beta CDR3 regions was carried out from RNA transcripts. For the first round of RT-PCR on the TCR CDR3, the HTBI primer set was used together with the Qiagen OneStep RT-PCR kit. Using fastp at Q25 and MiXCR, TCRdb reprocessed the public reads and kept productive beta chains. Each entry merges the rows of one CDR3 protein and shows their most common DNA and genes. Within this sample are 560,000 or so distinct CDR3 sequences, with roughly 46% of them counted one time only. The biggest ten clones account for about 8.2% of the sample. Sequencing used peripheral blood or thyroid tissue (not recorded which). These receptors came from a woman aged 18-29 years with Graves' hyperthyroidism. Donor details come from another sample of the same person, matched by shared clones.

The CDR3 nucleotides read TGTGCCAGCTATATCTCTGGGGGAGGGAGCAAATACGAGCAGTACTTC. Its protein product is CASYISGGGSKYEQYF. The chain joins TRBV7-3 to TRBJ2-7; 7 bases map to TRBD2. Germline V gives CDR1 SGHTA, CDR2 FQGTGA. Trimming removed 8 bases from V and 4 bases from J; junction bases left unmatched: 17. This CDR3 is built from 16 residues.

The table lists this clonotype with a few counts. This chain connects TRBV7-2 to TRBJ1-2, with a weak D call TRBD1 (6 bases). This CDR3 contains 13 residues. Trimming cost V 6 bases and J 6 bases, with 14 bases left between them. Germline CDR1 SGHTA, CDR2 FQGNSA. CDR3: CASSTPRGNGYTF. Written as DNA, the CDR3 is TGTGCCAGCAGTACGCCCAGGGGAAATGGCTACACCTTC.

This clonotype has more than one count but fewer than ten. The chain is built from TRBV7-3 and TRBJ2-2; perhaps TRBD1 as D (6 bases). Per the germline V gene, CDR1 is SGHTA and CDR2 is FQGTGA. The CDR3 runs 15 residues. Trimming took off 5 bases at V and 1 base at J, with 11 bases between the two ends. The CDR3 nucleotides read TGTGCCAGCAGCCTCACGACAGGGAACACCGGGGAGCTGTTTTTT. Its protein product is CASSLTTGNTGELFF. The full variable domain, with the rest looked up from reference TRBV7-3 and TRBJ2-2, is GAGVSQTPSNKVTEKGKYVELRCDPISGHTALYWYRQSLGQGPEFLIYFQGTGAADDSGLPNDRFFAVRPEGSVSTLKIQRTERGDSAVYLCASSLTTGNTGELFFGEGSRLTVL.

The CDR3 nucleotides read TGCGCCAGCGAGGACAGGCTAGGAGAGACCCAGTACTTC. Protein: CASEDRLGETQYF. This rearrangement joins TRBV10-2 to TRBJ2-5, with TRBD1 identical over 7 bases. With V trimmed by 8 bases and J by 4 bases, 7 bases remained unmatched. There are 13 residues in the CDR3. The germline gives CDR1 WSHSY, CDR2 SAAADI.

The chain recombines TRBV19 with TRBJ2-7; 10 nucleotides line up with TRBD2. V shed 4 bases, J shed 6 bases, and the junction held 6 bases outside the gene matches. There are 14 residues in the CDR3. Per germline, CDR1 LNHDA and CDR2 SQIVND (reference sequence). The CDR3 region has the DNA TGTGCCAGTAGTAGGCTAGCGGGAGCCCGCGAGCAGTACTTC. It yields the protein CASSRLAGAREQYF.

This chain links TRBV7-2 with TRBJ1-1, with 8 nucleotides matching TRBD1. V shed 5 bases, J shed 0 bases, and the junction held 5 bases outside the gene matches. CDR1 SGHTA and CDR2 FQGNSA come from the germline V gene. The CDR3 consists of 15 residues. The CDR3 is CASSRAGGMNTEAFF. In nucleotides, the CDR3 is TGTGCCAGCAGCCGAGCAGGGGGCATGAACACTGAAGCTTTCTTT.

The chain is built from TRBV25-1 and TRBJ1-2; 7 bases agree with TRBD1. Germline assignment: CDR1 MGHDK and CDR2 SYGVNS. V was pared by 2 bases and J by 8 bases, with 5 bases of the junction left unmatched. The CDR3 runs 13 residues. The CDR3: CASSEGGGWGYTF. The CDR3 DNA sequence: TGTGCCAGCAGTGAAGGAGGGGGCTGGGGCTACACCTTC.

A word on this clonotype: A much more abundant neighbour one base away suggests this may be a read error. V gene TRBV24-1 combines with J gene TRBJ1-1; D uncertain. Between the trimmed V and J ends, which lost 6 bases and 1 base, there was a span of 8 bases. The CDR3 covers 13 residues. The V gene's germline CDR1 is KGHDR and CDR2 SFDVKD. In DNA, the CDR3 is TGTGCCACCAGTTTGTCCGCGAACACTGAAGCTTTCTTT. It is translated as CATSLSANTEAFF.

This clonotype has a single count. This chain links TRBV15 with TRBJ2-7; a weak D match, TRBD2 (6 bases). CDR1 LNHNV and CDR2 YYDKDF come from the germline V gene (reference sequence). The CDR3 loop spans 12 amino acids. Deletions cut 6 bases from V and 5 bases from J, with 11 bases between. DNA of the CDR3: TGTGCCACCAGGCGGGACGCGCACGAGCAGTACTTC. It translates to CATRRDAHEQYF.

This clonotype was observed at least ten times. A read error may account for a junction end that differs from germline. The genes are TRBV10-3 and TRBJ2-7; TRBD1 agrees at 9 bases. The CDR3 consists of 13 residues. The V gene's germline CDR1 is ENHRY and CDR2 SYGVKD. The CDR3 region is CASSYGTGLQQYF. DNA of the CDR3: TGTGCCAGCAGTTACGGGACAGGGCTACAGCAGTACTTC.

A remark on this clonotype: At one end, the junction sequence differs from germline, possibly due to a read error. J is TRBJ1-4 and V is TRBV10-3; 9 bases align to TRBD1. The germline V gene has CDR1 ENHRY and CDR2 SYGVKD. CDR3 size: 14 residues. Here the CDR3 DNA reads TGTGCCAGCAGTCAGCCGACAGGGGGAATAAAACTGTTTTTT. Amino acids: CASSQPTGGIKLFF.

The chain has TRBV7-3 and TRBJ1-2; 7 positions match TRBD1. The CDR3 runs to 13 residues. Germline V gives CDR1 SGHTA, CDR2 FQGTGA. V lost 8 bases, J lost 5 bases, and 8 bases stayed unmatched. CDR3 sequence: CASGQATIYGYTF. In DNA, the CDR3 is TGTGCCAGCGGACAGGCTACAATATATGGCTACACCTTC.

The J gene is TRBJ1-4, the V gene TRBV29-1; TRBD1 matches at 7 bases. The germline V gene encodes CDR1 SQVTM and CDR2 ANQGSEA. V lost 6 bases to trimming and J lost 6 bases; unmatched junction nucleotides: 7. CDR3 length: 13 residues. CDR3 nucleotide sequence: TGCAGCGTAGAGACAGGGCGTGATGAAAAACTGTTTTTT. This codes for CSVETGRDEKLFF.

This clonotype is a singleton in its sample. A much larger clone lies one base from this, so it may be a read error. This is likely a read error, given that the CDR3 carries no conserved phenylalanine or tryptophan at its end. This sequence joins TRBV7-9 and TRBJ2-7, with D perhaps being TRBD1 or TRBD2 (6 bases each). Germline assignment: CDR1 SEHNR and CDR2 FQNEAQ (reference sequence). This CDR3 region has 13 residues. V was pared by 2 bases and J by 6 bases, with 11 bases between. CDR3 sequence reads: CASSLIQGGEQYL. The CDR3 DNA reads TGTGCCAGCAGCTTAATACAGGGAGGCGAGCAGTACCTC.

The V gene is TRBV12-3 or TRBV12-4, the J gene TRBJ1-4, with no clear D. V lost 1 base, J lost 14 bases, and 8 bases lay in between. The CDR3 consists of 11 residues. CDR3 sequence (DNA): TGTGCCAGCAGTTTAGGGGGAACTCTGTTTTTT. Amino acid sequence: CASSLGGTLFF.

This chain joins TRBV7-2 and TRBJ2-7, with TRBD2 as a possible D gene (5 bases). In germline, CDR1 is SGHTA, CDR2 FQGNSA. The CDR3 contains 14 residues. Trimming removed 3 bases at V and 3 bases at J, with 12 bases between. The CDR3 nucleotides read TGTGCCAGCAGCTTCCGGACTGGAGACTACGAGCAGTACTTC. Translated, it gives CASSFRTGDYEQYF.

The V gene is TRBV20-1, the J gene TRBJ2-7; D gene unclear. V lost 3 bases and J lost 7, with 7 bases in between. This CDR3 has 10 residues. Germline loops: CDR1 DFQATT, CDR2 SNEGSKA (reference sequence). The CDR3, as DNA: TGCAGTGCTAGTCTTGTTGAGCAGTACTTC. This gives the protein CSASLVEQYF.

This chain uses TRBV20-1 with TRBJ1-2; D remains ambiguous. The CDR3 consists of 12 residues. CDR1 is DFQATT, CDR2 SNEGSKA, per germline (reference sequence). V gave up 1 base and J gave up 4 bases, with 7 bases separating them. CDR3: CSARAPVYGYTF. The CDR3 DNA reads TGCAGTGCTAGAGCCCCGGTCTATGGCTACACCTTC.

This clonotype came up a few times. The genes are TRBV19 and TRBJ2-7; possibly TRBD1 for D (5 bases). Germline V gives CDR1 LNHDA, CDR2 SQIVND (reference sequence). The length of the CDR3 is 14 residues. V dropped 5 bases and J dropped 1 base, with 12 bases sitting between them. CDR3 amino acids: CASSGAGWSYEQYF. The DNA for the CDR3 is TGTGCCAGTAGTGGGGCAGGTTGGTCCTACGAGCAGTACTTC.

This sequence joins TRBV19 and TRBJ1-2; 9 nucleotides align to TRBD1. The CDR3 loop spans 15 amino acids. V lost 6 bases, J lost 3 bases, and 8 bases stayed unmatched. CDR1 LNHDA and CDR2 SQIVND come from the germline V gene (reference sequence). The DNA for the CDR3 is TGTGCCAGTAGCCAAGTCGGGACAGGGTACTATGGCTACACCTTC. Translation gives CASSQVGTGYYGYTF.

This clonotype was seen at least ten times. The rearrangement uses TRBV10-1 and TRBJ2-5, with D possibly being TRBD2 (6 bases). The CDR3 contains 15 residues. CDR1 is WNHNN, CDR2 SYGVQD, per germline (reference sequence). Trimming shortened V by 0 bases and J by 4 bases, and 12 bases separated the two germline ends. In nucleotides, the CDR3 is TGCGCCAGCAGTGAGTCTCGCGGGGCCGGAGAGACCCAGTACTTC. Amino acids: CASSESRGAGETQYF.

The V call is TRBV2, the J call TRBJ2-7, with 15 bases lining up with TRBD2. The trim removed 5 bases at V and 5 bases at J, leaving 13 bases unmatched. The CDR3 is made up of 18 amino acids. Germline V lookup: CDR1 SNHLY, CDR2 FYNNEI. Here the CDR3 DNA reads TGTGCCAGCAGTCCTCCCGAGGGACTAGCGGGAGGTAGGAACGAGCAGTACTTC. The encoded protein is CASSPPEGLAGGRNEQYF.

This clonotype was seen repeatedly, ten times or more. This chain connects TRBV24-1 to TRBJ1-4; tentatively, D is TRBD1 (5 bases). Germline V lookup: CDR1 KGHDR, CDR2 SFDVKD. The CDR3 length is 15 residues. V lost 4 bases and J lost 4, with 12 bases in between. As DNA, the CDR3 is TGTGCCACCAGTGACGCCGACAGTAGTAATGAAAAACTGTTTTTT. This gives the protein CATSDADSSNEKLFF.